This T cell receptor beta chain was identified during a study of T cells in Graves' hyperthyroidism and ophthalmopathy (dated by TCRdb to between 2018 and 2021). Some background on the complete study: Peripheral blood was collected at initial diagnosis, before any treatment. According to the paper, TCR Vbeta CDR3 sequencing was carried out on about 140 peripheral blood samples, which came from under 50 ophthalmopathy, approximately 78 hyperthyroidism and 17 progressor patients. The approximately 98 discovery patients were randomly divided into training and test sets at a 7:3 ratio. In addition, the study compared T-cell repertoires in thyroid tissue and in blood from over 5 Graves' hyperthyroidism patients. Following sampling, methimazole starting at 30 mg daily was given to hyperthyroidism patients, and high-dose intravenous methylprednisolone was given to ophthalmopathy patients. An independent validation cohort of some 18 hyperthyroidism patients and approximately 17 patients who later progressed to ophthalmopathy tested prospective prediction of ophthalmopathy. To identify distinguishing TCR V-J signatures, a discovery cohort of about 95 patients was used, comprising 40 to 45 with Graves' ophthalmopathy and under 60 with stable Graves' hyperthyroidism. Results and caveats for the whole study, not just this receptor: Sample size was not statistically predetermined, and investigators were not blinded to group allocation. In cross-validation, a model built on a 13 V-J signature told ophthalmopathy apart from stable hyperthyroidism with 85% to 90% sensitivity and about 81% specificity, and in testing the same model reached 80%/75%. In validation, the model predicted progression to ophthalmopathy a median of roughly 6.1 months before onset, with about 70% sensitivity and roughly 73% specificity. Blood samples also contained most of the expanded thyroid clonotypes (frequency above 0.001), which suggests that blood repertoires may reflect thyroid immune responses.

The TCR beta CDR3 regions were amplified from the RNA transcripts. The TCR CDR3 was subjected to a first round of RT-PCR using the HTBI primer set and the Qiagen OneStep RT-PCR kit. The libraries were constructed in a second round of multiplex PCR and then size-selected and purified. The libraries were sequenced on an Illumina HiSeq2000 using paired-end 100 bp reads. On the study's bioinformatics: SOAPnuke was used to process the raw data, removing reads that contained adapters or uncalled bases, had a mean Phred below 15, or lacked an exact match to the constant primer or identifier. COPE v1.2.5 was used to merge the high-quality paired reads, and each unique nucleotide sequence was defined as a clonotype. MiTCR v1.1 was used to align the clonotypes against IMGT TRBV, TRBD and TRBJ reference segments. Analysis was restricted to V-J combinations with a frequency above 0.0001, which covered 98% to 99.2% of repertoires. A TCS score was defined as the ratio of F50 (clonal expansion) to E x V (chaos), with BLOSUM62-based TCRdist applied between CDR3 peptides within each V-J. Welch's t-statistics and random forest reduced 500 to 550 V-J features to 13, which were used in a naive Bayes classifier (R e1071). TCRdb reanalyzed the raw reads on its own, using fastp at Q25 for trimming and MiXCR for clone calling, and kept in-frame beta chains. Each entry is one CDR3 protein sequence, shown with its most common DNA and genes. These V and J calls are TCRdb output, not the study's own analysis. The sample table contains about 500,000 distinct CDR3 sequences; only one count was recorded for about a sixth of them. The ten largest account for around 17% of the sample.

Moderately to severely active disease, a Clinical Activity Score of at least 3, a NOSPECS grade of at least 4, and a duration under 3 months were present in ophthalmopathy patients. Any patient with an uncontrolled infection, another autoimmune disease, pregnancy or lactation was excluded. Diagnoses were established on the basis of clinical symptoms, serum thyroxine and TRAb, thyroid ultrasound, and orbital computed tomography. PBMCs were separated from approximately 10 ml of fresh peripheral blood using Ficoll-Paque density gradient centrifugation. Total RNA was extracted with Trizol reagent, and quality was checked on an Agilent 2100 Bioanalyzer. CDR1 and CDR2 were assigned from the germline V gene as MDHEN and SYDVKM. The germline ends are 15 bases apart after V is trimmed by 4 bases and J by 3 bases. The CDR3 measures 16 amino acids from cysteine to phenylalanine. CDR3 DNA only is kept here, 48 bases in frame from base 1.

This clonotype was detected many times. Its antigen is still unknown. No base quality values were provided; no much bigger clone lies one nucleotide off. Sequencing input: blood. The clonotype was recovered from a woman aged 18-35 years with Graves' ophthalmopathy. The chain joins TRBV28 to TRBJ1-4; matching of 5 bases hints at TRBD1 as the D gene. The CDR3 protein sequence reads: CASSWGTAVSNEKLFF. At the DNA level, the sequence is TGTGCCAGCAGTTGGGGGACTGCTGTATCTAATGAAAAACTGTTTTTT.